The T cell receptor (beta chain) under discussion was sequenced for a study of T cells in Graves' hyperthyroidism and ophthalmopathy. Study conclusions and caveats: The model's output predicted ophthalmopathy at a median of around 6.9 months prior to onset.

Regions amplified from RNA transcripts were the TCR beta CDR3 regions. Primed by the HTBI set, a first-round RT-PCR was run on the TCR CDR3. From the multiplex PCR reads, TCRdb called clonotypes with MiXCR, one entry per CDR3 protein. The sample contains some 720,000 distinct CDR3 sequences, 16% of which appear only once. This clonotype was detected many times. Antigen: not known. What was sequenced was blood. The receptor was derived from a man younger than 35 with Graves' hyperthyroidism.

The CDR3 sequence is CASSWTGVTGELFF. The DNA for the CDR3 is TGTGCCAGCAGCTGGACAGGGGTCACCGGGGAGCTGTTTTTT. V and J are TRBV12-3 or TRBV12-4 and TRBJ2-2; 9 positions match TRBD1. The CDR3 is 14 residues long. The V segment lost 6 bases and the J segment 4 bases; nucleotides outside the gene matches: 3.